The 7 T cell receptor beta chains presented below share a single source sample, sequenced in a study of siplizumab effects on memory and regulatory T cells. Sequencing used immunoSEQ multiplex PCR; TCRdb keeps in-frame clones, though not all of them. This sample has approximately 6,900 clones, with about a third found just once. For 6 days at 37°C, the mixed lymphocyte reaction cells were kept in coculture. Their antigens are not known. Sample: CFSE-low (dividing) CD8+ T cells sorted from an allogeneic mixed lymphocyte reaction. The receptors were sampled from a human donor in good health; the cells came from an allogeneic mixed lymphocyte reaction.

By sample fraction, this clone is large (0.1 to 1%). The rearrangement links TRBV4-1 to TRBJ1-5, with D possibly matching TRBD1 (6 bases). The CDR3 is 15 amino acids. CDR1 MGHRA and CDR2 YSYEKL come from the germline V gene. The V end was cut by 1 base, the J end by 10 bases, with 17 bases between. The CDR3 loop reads CASSQVTGPTSPQHF. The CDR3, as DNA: TGCGCCAGCAGCCAAGTTACAGGGCCGACAAGCCCCCAGCATTTT.

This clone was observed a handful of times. The CDR3 sequence is CASSFQETQYF. The CDR3 DNA sequence: TGTGCCAGCAGCTTCCAAGAGACCCAGTACTTC. The chain combines TRBV13 with TRBJ2-5; unclear D gene. V was pared by 3 bases and J by 1 base, with 0 bases between. There are 11 residues in the CDR3. In germline, CDR1 is PRHDT, CDR2 FYEKMQ (reference sequence).

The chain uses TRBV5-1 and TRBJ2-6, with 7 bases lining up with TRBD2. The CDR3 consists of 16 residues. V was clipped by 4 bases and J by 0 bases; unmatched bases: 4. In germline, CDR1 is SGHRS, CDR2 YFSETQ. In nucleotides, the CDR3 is TGCGCCAGCAGCGAGGGACTAAGCTCTGGGGCCAACGTCCTGACTTTC. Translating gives CASSEGLSSGANVLTF.

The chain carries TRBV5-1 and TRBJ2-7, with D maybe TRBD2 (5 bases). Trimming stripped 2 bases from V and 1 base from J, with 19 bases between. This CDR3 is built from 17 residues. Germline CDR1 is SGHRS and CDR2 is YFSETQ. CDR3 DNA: TGCGCCAGCAGCTTCTCGCCGGGTCTCCGGAGGTCCTACGAGCAGTACTTC. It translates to CASSFSPGLRRSYEQYF. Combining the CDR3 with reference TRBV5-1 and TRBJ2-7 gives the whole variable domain KAGVTQTPRYLIKTRGQQVTLSCSPISGHRSVSWYQQTPGQGLQFLFEYFSETQRNKGNFPGRFSGRQFSNSRSEMNVSTLELGDSALYLCASSFSPGLRRSYEQYFGPGTRLTVT.

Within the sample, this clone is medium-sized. In DNA, the CDR3 is TGCAGCGTCGGGACTAGCAACTACAATGAGCAGTTCTTC. Translation gives CSVGTSNYNEQFF. This chain joins TRBV29-1 and TRBJ2-1; the match to TRBD2 covers 9 bases. V was pared by 6 bases and J by 3 bases, with 3 bases of the junction left unmatched. CDR1 SQVTM and CDR2 ANQGSEA come from the germline V gene. The CDR3 totals 13 residues.

DNA for the CDR3: TGCAGCGTCTATCTGGCTAGCGGGGAGGTGGGGATTATCACAGATACGCAGTATTTT. This encodes CSVYLASGEVGIITDTQYF. The chain joins TRBV29-1 to TRBJ2-3; 9 nucleotides align to TRBD2. V gave up 6 bases and J gave up 2 bases; unmatched junction bases: 21. This CDR3 is 19 amino acids long. Germline assignment: CDR1 SQVTM and CDR2 ANQGSEA.

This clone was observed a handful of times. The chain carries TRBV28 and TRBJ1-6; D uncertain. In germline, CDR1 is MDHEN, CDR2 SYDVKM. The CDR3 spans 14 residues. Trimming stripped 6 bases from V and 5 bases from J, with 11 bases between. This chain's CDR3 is CASSRPYDNSPLHF. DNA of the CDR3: TGTGCCAGCAGCCGGCCTTACGATAATTCACCCCTCCACTTT.